The clone carrying this T cell receptor (beta chain) has a single count. The antigen remains unidentified. Some clones are missing from TCRdb's copy, which holds only in-frame ones; the method was immunoSEQ multiplex PCR. The sample has a few hundred thousand clones, 89% seen once. This sample's treatment: some 20 received Ad26.COV2.S at low or high dose, single or two shots; 5 received placebo; per-sample allocation not given. Day 63 after the first injection of vaccine or placebo was the sampling time. V shed 2 bases, J shed 4 bases, and the junction held 3 bases outside the gene matches. Germline CDR1 and CDR2: MNHEY and SMNVEV (reference sequence). The CDR3 extends over 15 amino acids. The data stem from a study of Ad26.COV2.S vaccination and SARS-CoV-2 variants. On the study more broadly: The vaccine Ad26.COV2.S was put into the muscle once, or twice with 56 days between. Findings and limits, study-wide: Total T cell responses may have been underestimated by the TCR breadth and depth analyses. The placebo group had lower spike-specific TCR breadth than the vaccine recipients did.

Material: peripheral blood, obtained in a trial of Ad26.COV2.S vaccine versus placebo. The rearrangement joins TRBV27 to TRBJ2-2; TRBD2 agrees at 8 bases. The clonotype originates from a person between 18 and 65 years old who received the Ad26.COV2.S COVID-19 vaccine or a placebo. The CDR3 DNA reads as TGTGCCAGCAGTTTAACAGCGGGGGTCACCGGGGAGCTGTTTTTT. As protein: CASSLTAGVTGELFF.